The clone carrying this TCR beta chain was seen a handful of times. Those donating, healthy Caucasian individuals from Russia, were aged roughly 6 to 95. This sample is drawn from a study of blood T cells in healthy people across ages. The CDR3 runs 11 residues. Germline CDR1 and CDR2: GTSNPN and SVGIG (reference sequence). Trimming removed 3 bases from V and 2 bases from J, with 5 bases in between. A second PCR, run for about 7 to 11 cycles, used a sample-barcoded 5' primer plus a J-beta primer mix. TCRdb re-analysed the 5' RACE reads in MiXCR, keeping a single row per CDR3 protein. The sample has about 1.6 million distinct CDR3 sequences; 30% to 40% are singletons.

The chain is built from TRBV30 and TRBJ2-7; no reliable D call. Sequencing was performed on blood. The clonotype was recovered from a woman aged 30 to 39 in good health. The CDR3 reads CAWSATYEQYF. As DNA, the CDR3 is TGTGCCTGGAGCGCAACCTACGAGCAGTACTTC.